The present entry profiles one T cell receptor (beta chain) with its context. Its antigen remains unidentified. These data originate in a study of cytomegalovirus exposure and HLA in healthy donors. Whole-study context: Previous work identified 120 million or so unique TCR beta sequences from roughly 170 million T cells.

Study-wide findings and caveats: Later work found that TCR association rates differed between HLA loci; DRB1 had the most and HLA-C the fewest. The authors enumerated roughly 160 TCR beta chains as linked to cytomegalovirus.

Germline CDR1 and CDR2: MNHEY and SMNVEV (reference sequence). The CDR3 length is 14 residues. The PCR employed 60 Vbeta primers together with 13 Jbeta primers. TCRdb keeps only in-frame clones here, not all; method: immunoSEQ multiplex PCR. The sample records about 98,000 clones, around 68% being singletons. The V and J genes are TRBV27 and TRBJ2-5; 10 positions agree with TRBD2. The DNA end is a closer match to TRBJ2-7, so the J assignment may be wrong. The sequencing input was PBMCs. The sequence derives from a human donor in good health. CDR3: CASSFSGTSDEQYF. The CDR3, as DNA: TGTGCCAGCAGTTTTTCCGGGACTAGCGACGAGCAGTACTTC.